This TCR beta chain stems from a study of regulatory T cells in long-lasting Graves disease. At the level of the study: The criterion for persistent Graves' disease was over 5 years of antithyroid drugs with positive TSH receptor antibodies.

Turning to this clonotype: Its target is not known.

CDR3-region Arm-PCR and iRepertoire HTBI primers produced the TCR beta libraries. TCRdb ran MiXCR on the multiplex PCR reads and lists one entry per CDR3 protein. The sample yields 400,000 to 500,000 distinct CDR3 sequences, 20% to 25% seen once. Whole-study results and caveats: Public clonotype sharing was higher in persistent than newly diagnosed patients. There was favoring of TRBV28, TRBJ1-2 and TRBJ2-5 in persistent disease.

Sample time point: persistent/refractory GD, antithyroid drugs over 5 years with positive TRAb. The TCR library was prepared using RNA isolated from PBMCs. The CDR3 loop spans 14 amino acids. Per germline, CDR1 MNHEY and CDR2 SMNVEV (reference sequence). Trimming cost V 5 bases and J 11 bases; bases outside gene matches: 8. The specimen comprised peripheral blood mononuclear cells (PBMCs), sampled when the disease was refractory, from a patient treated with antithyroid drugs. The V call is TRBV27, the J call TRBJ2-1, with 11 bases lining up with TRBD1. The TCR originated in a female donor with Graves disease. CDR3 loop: CASSPGTGGDKQFF. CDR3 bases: TGTGCCAGCAGTCCCGGGACAGGGGGTGATAAGCAGTTCTTC.